The entry below describes one T cell receptor (beta chain). RNA in amounts of about 0.5 to 1 ug was reverse transcribed with random hexamers. TCRdb reprocessed the immunoSEQ multiplex PCR reads via MiXCR and lists one record per CDR3 protein. This sample carries a few hundred thousand distinct CDR3 sequences, approximately 85% of them seen once, and the ten largest clones take 0.2% to 0.25%. This record comes from a study of CD8 T cells in Susac syndrome. This TCR was recovered from a human donor with multiple sclerosis. Input material: CD8+ T cells from PBMCs.

The CDR3 DNA reads TGTGCCAGCAGGCACAGGGTAGAGTCGCCCCAGCATTTT. Its protein product is CASRHRVESPQHF. The chain is built from TRBV6-2 or TRBV6-3 and TRBJ1-5, with a weak D call TRBD1 (6 bases). The CDR3 covers 13 residues. Germline values: CDR1 MNHEY, CDR2 SVGEGT. Trimming cost V 6 bases and J 9 bases, with 15 bases left between them.